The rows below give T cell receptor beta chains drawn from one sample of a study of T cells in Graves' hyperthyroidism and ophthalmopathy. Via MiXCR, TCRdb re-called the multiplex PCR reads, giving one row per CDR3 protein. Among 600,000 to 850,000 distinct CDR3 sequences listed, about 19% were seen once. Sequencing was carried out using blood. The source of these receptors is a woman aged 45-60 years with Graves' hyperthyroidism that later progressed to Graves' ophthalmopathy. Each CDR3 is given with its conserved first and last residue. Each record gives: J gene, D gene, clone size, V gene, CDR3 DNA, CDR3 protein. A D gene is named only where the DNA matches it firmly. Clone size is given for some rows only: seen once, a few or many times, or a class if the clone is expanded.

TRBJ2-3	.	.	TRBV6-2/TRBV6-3	TGTGCCAGCAGATGGCCTCCGGACACAGATACGGAGTATTTT	CASRWPPDTDTEYF
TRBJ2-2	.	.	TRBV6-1	TGTGCCAGCAGAACCAGGGGTACAAACACCGGGGAGCTGTTTTTT	CASRTRGTNTGELFF
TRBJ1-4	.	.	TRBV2	TGTGCCAGCAGGGGTATCGGGACGGAACTGTTTTTT	CASRGIGTELFF
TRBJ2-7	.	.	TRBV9	TGTGCCAGCAGCGTAACCACGCACTCCTACGAGCAGTACTTC	CASSVTTHSYEQYF
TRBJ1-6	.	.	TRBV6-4	TGTGCCAGCAGTCGGGACCAGACTAATTCACCCCTCCACTTT	CASSRDQTNSPLHF
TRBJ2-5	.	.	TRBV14	TGTGCCAGCAATAAGGTAATCCGGAGAGAGACCCAGTACTTC	CASNKVIRRETQYF
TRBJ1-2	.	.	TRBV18	TGTGCCAGCTCACTGACAGGTGCCGAACCTAACTATGGCTACACCTTC	CASSLTGAEPNYGYTF
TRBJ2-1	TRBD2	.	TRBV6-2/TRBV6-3	TGTGCCAGCAGTACGGGGGGGTTCTATGAGCAGTTCTTC	CASSTGGFYEQFF
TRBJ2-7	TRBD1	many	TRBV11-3	TGTGCCAGCAGCCCGGGACAGGGTTACTCCTACGAGCAGTACTTC	CASSPGQGYSYEQYF
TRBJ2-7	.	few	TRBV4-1	TGCGCCAGCAGCCAAGGCCCCAGCGCAACCTACGAGCAGTACTTC	CASSQGPSATYEQYF
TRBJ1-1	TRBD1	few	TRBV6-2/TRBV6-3	TGTGCCAGCTGTCCACTCCCGGGACAGAGAATGAACACTGAAGCTTTCTTT	CASCPLPGQRMNTEAFF
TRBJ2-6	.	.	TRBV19	TGTGCCAGTAGCATCCAGGAGGGTTCGGCCTCTGGGGCCAACGTCCTGACTTTC	CASSIQEGSASGANVLTF
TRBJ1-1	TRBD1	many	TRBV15	TGTGCCACCAGCAGAAGGATAGGACAGGGGAGGGAGGACACTGAAGCTTTCTTT	CATSRRIGQGREDTEAFF
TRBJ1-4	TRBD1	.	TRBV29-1	TGCAGCGTGTCGGGACAGGGGGCAACTAATGAAAAACTGTTTTTT	CSVSGQGATNEKLFF
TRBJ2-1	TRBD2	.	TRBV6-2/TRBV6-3	TGTGCCAGCAGGGTGGGACTAGCGGTGACCTACAATGAGCAGTTCTTC	CASRVGLAVTYNEQFF
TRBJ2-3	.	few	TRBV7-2	TGTGCCAGCAGCTTAATCAGGGCTGGGGGCAGGACAGATACGCAGTATTTT	CASSLIRAGGRTDTQYF
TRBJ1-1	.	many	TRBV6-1	TGTGCCAGCAGTCCCGATCGGGGGAGGGGCACTGAAGCTTTCTTT	CASSPDRGRGTEAFF
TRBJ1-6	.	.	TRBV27	TGTGCCAGCAGGGCCAGGAATTCACCCCTCCACTTT	CASRARNSPLHF
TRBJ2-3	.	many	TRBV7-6	TGTGCCAGCAGCTTAACTGACTACACAGATACGCAGTATTTT	CASSLTDYTDTQYF
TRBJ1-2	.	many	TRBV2	TGTGCCAGCAGTGATAGGGCCAGTAACTATGGCTACACCTTC	CASSDRASNYGYTF
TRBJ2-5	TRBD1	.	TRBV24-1	TGTGCCACCCGAGGGACAGCCCAAGAGACCCAGTACTTC	CATRGTAQETQYF
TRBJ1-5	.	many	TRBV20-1	TGCAGTGCTAGAGTAACAGGGCGACAGCCCCAGCATTTT	CSARVTGRQPQHF
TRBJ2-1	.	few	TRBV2	TGTGTCAGCATACTCGACTCCTACAATGAGCAGTTCTTC	CVSILDSYNEQFF
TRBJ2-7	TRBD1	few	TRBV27	TGTGCCAGCACCCCCGACCGGGACAGGGTCTACGAGCAGTACTTC	CASTPDRDRVYEQYF
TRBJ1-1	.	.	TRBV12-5	TGTGCTAGTGGTTGGTTAGGCACTGAAGCTTTCTTT	CASGWLGTEAFF
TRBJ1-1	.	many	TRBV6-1	TGTGCCAGCTGTGGGAGGCTGAACACTGAAGCTTTCTTT	CASCGRLNTEAFF
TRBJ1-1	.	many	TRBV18	TGTGCCAGCTCACCAAGACGGGACAATGAAGCTTTCTTT	CASSPRRDNEAFF
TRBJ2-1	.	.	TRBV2	TGTGCCAGCAGTGAAGCGTCGTACTACCAGACTTACAATGAGCAGTTCTTC	CASSEASYYQTYNEQFF
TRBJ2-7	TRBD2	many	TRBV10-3	TGTGCCATCAGCGGGTCTAGCGGGGACTACGAGCAGTACTTC	CAISGSSGDYEQYF
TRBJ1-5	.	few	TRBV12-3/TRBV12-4	TGTGCCAGCAGTTTCTTGGGCGACGGGTATCAGCCCCAGCATTTT	CASSFLGDGYQPQHF
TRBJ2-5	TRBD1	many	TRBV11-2	TGTGCCAGCAGTTTCAGGGGGCGGGGAGAGACCCAGTACTTC	CASSFRGRGETQYF
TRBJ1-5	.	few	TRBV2	TGTGCCAGCAGTGAATCAGGGGAGGGTCAGCCCCAGCATTTT	CASSESGEGQPQHF
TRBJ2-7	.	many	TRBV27	TGTGCCACCTCTGACAGGACGGCCTACGAGCAGTACTTC	CATSDRTAYEQYF
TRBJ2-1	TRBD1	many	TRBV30	TGTGCCTGGAGAACAGGGGTCAGGGCCTACAATGAGCAGTTCTTC	CAWRTGVRAYNEQFF
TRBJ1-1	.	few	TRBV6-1	TGTGCCAGCACACTAACCCACACTGAAGCTTTCTTT	CASTLTHTEAFF
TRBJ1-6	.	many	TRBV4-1	TGCGCCAGCAGCCAAGGGGGAGGCCCGCGGGATTCACCCCTCCACTTT	CASSQGGGPRDSPLHF
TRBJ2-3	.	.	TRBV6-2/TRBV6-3	TGTGCCAGCAGCCGAAGCAGGGCAGATACGCAGTATTTT	CASSRSRADTQYF
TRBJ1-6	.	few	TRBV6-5	TGTGCCAGCAGTTACTCGTCAGGGGCGGGCAATTCACCCCTCCACTTT	CASSYSSGAGNSPLHF